This record covers a single T cell receptor (beta chain). Its target is not known. Deep-level assay runs were performed. The table came from immunoSEQ multiplex PCR; TCRdb's copy has only in-frame clones and leaves some out. The data hold some 480,000 clones, with roughly 85% observed a single time. V lost 0 bases and J lost 3, with 9 bases in between. The CDR3 sequence is 15 residues long. The germline V gene encodes CDR1 LGHNA and CDR2 YNFKEQ. This sample is part of a study of shared clonotypes between healthy human individuals. General study results and limits: The study drew on few donors, limiting represented genetic and exposure-history diversity.

The chain is built from TRBV4-2 and TRBJ2-1, with D possibly TRBD2 on 5 matching bases. The TCR was taken from a woman aged 40-49 years in good health. Some clones in this sample may be carry-over from other donors' samples. The sequencing input was PBMCs. Here the CDR3 DNA reads TGTGCCAGCAGCCAAGAGACGGGGAGCTACAATGAGCAGTTCTTC. Residues: CASSQETGSYNEQFF.